Following are 32 T cell receptor beta chains from one sample sequenced in a study of T cell responses to AZD1222 COVID-19 vaccine. TCRdb's copy holds only in-frame clones and misses some; the assay was immunoSEQ multiplex PCR. The sample has roughly 270,000 clones, 94% seen once; the top ten hold around 0.5%. The sequences come from peripheral blood, collected 28 days after the second AZD1222 dose. These receptors were collected from an adult who received the AZD1222 COVID-19 vaccine.

The rearrangement links TRBV30 to TRBJ2-5; 9 nucleotides align to TRBD2. Trimming at V came to 1 base and at J to 3 bases, leaving 3 bases not matched to a gene. Germline CDR1 GTSNPN, CDR2 SVGIG (reference sequence). The CDR3 extends over 14 amino acids. The CDR3 sequence is CAWSARLAEETQYF. CDR3 in DNA: TGTGCCTGGAGTGCGCGACTAGCGGAAGAGACCCAGTACTTC.

V and J are TRBV2 and TRBJ2-2; the D is unclear. Germline V gives CDR1 SNHLY, CDR2 FYNNEI. V was shortened by 7 bases and J by 6 bases, with 9 bases between the two germline ends. CDR3 length: 12 residues. In DNA form, the CDR3 reads TGTGCCAGCACCCGACCCCCCGGGGAGCTGTTTTTT. Its protein product is CASTRPPGELFF.

The rearrangement uses TRBV7-2 and TRBJ2-1; D not certain. The CDR3 is 13 residues long. Germline CDR1 SGHTA, CDR2 FQGNSA. The V end lost 0 bases, the J end lost 10 bases, and 10 bases lay between the germline ends. The DNA of the CDR3 is TGTGCCAGCAGCTTAGCTCGGGCTAGGGAGCAGTTCTTC. Translated, it gives CASSLARAREQFF.

The genes are TRBV19 and TRBJ2-7, with D possibly being TRBD2 (6 bases). This CDR3 spans 14 amino acids. V was cut by 6 bases and J by 7 bases, with 19 bases left in between. The V gene's germline CDR1 is LNHDA and CDR2 SQIVND (reference sequence). The CDR3 protein is CASRVGLATTEQYF. Written as DNA, the CDR3 is TGTGCCAGTAGGGTCGGGCTAGCGACAACGGAGCAGTACTTC.

The V gene is TRBV9, the J gene TRBJ1-2; 9 bases agree with TRBD1. Germline values: CDR1 SGDLS, CDR2 YYNGEE. CDR3 length: 14 amino acids. The J segment lost 6 bases and the V segment lost 4 bases, leaving 7 bases of the junction unmatched. The CDR3 sequence is CASSPRDRDHGYTF. CDR3 coding DNA: TGTGCCAGCAGCCCCCGGGACAGGGACCATGGCTACACCTTC.

V usage is TRBV28 and J usage is TRBJ2-7; D gene unclear. V was cut by 6 bases and J by 2 bases, with 5 bases left in between. The CDR3 spans 11 residues. Germline values: CDR1 MDHEN, CDR2 SYDVKM. CDR3 nucleotides: TGTGCCAGCAGGACGGCCTACGAGCAGTACTTC. Translation: CASRTAYEQYF.

The genes are TRBV4-1 and TRBJ2-7; 9 nucleotides match TRBD2. CDR3 size: 14 residues. The germline V gene has CDR1 MGHRA and CDR2 YSYEKL. The V and J ends lost 3 bases and 0 bases, in that order; junction bases with no gene match: 0. The chain's CDR3 is CASSQTSGSYEQYF. For the CDR3, the DNA is TGCGCCAGCAGCCAGACTAGCGGCTCCTACGAGCAGTACTTC.

The chain employs TRBV7-9 and TRBJ2-1, with TRBD2 matching over 8 bases. V shed 1 base, J shed 2 bases, and the junction held 10 bases outside the gene matches. The CDR3 has 18 residues. Germline V gene sequence: CDR1 SEHNR, CDR2 FQNEAQ (reference sequence). CDR3 sequence reads: CASSLVFSGKGTYNEQFF. As DNA, the CDR3 is TGTGCCAGCAGCTTAGTATTTAGCGGGAAGGGGACCTACAATGAGCAGTTCTTC.

This chain uses TRBV5-1 with TRBJ2-2, with D unclear. V was cut by 0 bases and J by 1 base, with 7 bases left in between. The germline CDR1 and CDR2 sequences are SGHRS and YFSETQ. The CDR3 contains 15 residues. This CDR3 reads CASSLGRQNTGELFF. The CDR3 DNA sequence: TGCGCCAGCAGCTTGGGTAGGCAGAACACCGGGGAGCTGTTTTTT.

V and J are TRBV21-1 and TRBJ2-3; TRBD2, the table's D call, lacks a check against the DNA. TRBV21-1 is an annotated pseudogene. This CDR3 has 16 amino acids. This CDR3 is CASSTGVSGGEDTQYF. Here the CDR3 DNA reads TGTGCCAGCAGCACCGGGGTTAGCGGGGGTGAAGATACGCAGTATTTT.

This rearrangement joins TRBV28 to TRBJ1-2; D perhaps matches TRBD1 (5 bases). Trimming removed 4 bases from V and 6 bases from J, with 21 bases in between. CDR3 length equals 16 residues. In germline, CDR1 is MDHEN, CDR2 SYDVKM. CDR3 sequence: CASSSGGGRTRDGYTF. The CDR3 DNA reads as TGTGCCAGCAGTTCGGGGGGAGGACGGACGAGAGATGGCTACACCTTC.

This sequence joins TRBV7-2 and TRBJ2-2, with 7 bases that match TRBD2. Germline V lookup: CDR1 SGHTA, CDR2 FQGNSA. Trimming at V came to 1 base and at J to 3 bases, leaving 11 bases not matched to a gene. The CDR3 spans 18 residues. The CDR3: CASSLGSSLAGDTGELFF. CDR3 nucleotide sequence: TGTGCCAGCAGCTTAGGATCGTCTTTGGCGGGAGACACCGGGGAGCTGTTTTTT.

V usage is TRBV27 and J usage is TRBJ1-2; unclear D gene. The CDR3 contains 15 residues. Germline CDR1 is MNHEY and CDR2 is SMNVEV (reference sequence). V was shortened by 0 bases and J by 4 bases, with 12 bases between the two germline ends. The DNA for the CDR3 is TGTGCCAGCAGTTTATCCTTCAGGCTAGGCTATGGCTACACCTTC. Amino acid sequence: CASSLSFRLGYGYTF.

V usage is TRBV28 and J usage is TRBJ1-1, with D hard to call. Germline CDR1 and CDR2: MDHEN and SYDVKM. The CDR3 runs to 14 residues. The ends were cut back, 6 bases at V and 3 bases at J, with 14 bases in the middle. CDR3 in amino acids: CASSSIPWDTEAFF. In DNA form, the CDR3 reads TGTGCCAGCAGCTCGATCCCATGGGACACTGAAGCTTTCTTT.

The genes are TRBV5-1 and TRBJ2-5, with 10 bases identical to TRBD1. V trimming: 3 bases; J trimming: 2 bases; junction bases outside the gene matches: 4. Germline V gene data show CDR1 as SGHRS and CDR2 as YFSETQ. This CDR3 has 15 amino acids. The CDR3 coding sequence is TGCGCCAGCAGCTGGGGACAGGGGCCACAAGAGACCCAGTACTTC. Translating gives CASSWGQGPQETQYF.

The rearrangement joins TRBV29-1 to TRBJ1-3; unclear D gene. The CDR3 loop spans 14 amino acids. The V gene lost 6 bases and the J gene lost 0 bases, with 12 bases spanning the gap. Germline V gene sequence: CDR1 SQVTM, CDR2 ANQGSEA. CDR3 DNA: TGCAGCGTCCTTGGGAGCTACTCTGGAAACACCATATATTTT. Its translation: CSVLGSYSGNTIYF.

With respect to this clone: This specimen includes other DNA sequences encoding the same CDR3. This rearrangement joins TRBV7-9 to TRBJ1-1, with TRBD1 identical over 11 bases. Germline trimming cut 4 bases from V and 4 bases from J; bases unmatched to any gene: 2. The length of the CDR3 is 14 residues. The germline V gene encodes CDR1 SEHNR and CDR2 FQNEAQ (reference sequence). For the CDR3, the DNA is TGTGCCAGCAGCTCCGGACAGGGGGCCACTGAAGCTTTCTTT. It specifies CASSSGQGATEAFF.

The chain links TRBV6-5 to TRBJ2-7; the D gene is possibly TRBD2 (6 bases). Trimming removed 5 bases from V and 3 bases from J, with 17 bases in between. This CDR3 has 15 amino acids. CDR1 MNHEY and CDR2 SVGAGI come from the germline V gene. The CDR3 is CASSPGGRGGYEQYF. DNA for the CDR3: TGTGCCAGCAGTCCCGGAGGGCGGGGTGGCTACGAGCAGTACTTC.

This sequence joins TRBV18 and TRBJ2-3, with D possibly being TRBD1 (5 bases). The CDR3 contains 15 residues. The V end was cut by 3 bases, the J end by 2 bases, with 12 bases between. Germline V CDR1 and CDR2: KGHSH, LQKENI. The CDR3 sequence: CASSPDIWATDTQYF. DNA for the CDR3: TGTGCCAGCTCACCGGACATCTGGGCCACAGATACGCAGTATTTT.

V and J are TRBV5-6 and TRBJ2-4; possibly TRBD1 or TRBD2 for D (5 bases each). The length of the CDR3 is 13 residues. Looked up from germline, CDR1 is SGHDT and CDR2 is YYEEEE. With 5 bases removed from V and 6 bases from J, the gap between germline ends came to 12 bases. The CDR3 protein is CASRAGTGNIQYF. DNA for the CDR3: TGTGCCAGCAGGGCCGGGACGGGAAACATTCAGTACTTC.

This chain connects TRBV19 to TRBJ1-1, with TRBD1 matching over 8 bases. Germline V gene lookup returns CDR1 LNHDA and CDR2 SQIVND (reference sequence). V was clipped by 5 bases and J by 3 bases; unmatched bases: 8. This CDR3 has 15 residues. CDR3 sequence (DNA): TGTGCCAGTAGTTCGTGGACAGGGAGGCACACTGAAGCTTTCTTT. Translation gives CASSSWTGRHTEAFF.

The V call is TRBV2, the J call TRBJ2-2; D not resolved. Germline V gene data show CDR1 as SNHLY and CDR2 as FYNNEI. The CDR3 is 12 residues long. V was clipped by 8 bases and J by 5 bases, with 9 bases between them. As DNA, the CDR3 is TGTGCCAGCGATCGCCAGACCGGGGAGCTGTTTTTT. Encoded protein: CASDRQTGELFF.

The chain joins TRBV3-1 (or the pseudogene TRBV3-2) to TRBJ2-1; TRBD1 aligns across 9 bases. Germline V CDR1 and CDR2: LGHDT, YNNKEL (reference sequence). After removal of 4 bases from V and 8 bases from J, the junction contained 9 bases not matched to a gene. The CDR3 loop spans 15 amino acids. CDR3 sequence reads: CASSRDLQGADEQFF. The CDR3 nucleotides read TGTGCCAGCAGCCGAGATTTACAGGGGGCAGATGAGCAGTTCTTC.

CDR3 in amino acids: CASSNGPSSGANVLTF. CDR3 DNA: TGTGCCAGCAGCAACGGACCCAGCTCTGGGGCCAACGTCCTGACTTTC. The V gene is TRBV7-9, the J gene TRBJ2-6; no firm D call. The CDR3 has 16 residues. Germline CDR1 and CDR2: SEHNR and FQNEAQ (reference sequence). Trimming cost V 5 bases and J 0 bases, with 11 bases left between them.

The chain is built from TRBV27 and TRBJ1-1; D unresolved. V lost 0 bases to trimming and J lost 1 base, with 6 bases between them. CDR1 and CDR2 from the germline V gene are MNHEY and SMNVEV (reference sequence). This CDR3 has 14 amino acids. For the CDR3, the DNA is TGTGCCAGCAGTTTATCGAGGTGGAACACTGAAGCTTTCTTT. Protein: CASSLSRWNTEAFF.

The chain links TRBV28 to TRBJ1-2; 8 nucleotides line up with TRBD1. The CDR3 is made up of 14 amino acids. The J segment lost 3 bases and the V segment lost 6 bases, leaving 6 bases of the junction unmatched. The germline gives CDR1 MDHEN, CDR2 SYDVKM. CDR3 residues: CASRYTGGDYGYTF. CDR3 nucleotides: TGTGCCAGCAGATACACAGGGGGGGACTATGGCTACACCTTC.

This clone has a single count. The rearrangement uses TRBV6-1 and TRBJ2-1, with a possible D match to TRBD1 (5 bases). This CDR3 region has 17 residues. CDR1 MNHNS and CDR2 SASEGT come from the germline V gene. V lost 2 bases to trimming and J lost 2 bases, with 16 bases between them. In DNA, the CDR3 is TGTGCCAGCAGTGAATTCCAACAGGCCCTTCCCTACAATGAGCAGTTCTTC. Translated: CASSEFQQALPYNEQFF.

This clone has just one count. The J gene is TRBJ2-7, the V gene TRBV6-5, with 10 bases fitting TRBD2. The ends lost 2 bases at V and 3 bases at J; junction bases unmatched: 7. Germline CDR1 reads MNHEY; CDR2 reads SVGAGI. The CDR3 runs to 16 residues. CDR3 loop: CASSYRSSGGLYEQYF. CDR3 nucleotide sequence: TGTGCCAGCAGTTACAGGTCTAGCGGGGGCCTCTACGAGCAGTACTTC.

V usage is TRBV30 and J usage is TRBJ1-5; 9 bases are shared with TRBD1. The CDR3 sequence is 15 residues long. The ends lost 2 bases at V and 3 bases at J; junction bases unmatched: 5. CDR1 is GTSNPN, CDR2 SVGIG, per germline (reference sequence). CDR3 sequence reads: CAWSIRDRDNQPQHF. The CDR3 DNA follows: TGTGCCTGGAGTATCCGGGACAGGGACAATCAGCCCCAGCATTTT.

This rearrangement joins TRBV11-2 to TRBJ2-3, with D perhaps TRBD1 (6 bases). The CDR3 length is 13 residues. V was cut by 3 bases and J by 10 bases, with 14 bases left in between. CDR1 SGHAT and CDR2 FQNNGV come from the germline V gene. Written as DNA, the CDR3 is TGTGCCAGCAGCTTGGGGGCCGCCGAGGCGCAGTATTTT. It specifies CASSLGAAEAQYF.

This chain joins TRBV27 and TRBJ2-7; D may be TRBD2 (5 bases). The V gene lost 3 bases and the J gene lost 6 bases, with 12 bases spanning the gap. Germline V gene data show CDR1 as MNHEY and CDR2 as SMNVEV (reference sequence). The CDR3 spans 13 residues. The DNA for the CDR3 is TGTGCCAGCAGTTTTGGGAGAGGGTTCGAGCAGTACTTC. This translates into CASSFGRGFEQYF.

V usage is TRBV20-1 and J usage is TRBJ1-5, with a possible D match to TRBD1 (6 bases). The ends were cut back, 4 bases at V and 2 bases at J, with 12 bases in the middle. Germline loops: CDR1 DFQATT, CDR2 SNEGSKA (reference sequence). The CDR3 covers 14 residues. The CDR3 sequence is CSAIEGGGNQPQHF. DNA for the CDR3: TGCAGTGCTATTGAGGGGGGCGGCAATCAGCCCCAGCATTTT.